One sample yielded the 15 T cell receptor beta chains listed below, sequenced in a study of cytomegalovirus exposure and HLA in healthy donors. Some clones are missing from TCRdb's copy, which holds only in-frame ones; the method was immunoSEQ multiplex PCR. The sample lists 150,000 to 250,000 clones; roughly 82% were seen once. The sequenced sample consisted of PBMCs. These receptor sequences come from a woman in her twenties or thirties in good health and CMV-seropositive.

A single count supports this clone. The rearrangement uses TRBV27 and TRBJ2-2, with a possible D match to TRBD2 (7 bases). There are 13 residues in the CDR3. The V end lost 1 base, the J end lost 9 bases, and 9 bases lay between the germline ends. CDR1 and CDR2 from the germline V gene are MNHEY and SMNVEV (reference sequence). CDR3 DNA sequence: TGTGCCAGCAGTTTATGGGGGGGCCGGGAGCTGTTTTTT. Encoded protein: CASSLWGGRELFF.

The rearrangement links TRBV7-9 to TRBJ2-3; 11 nucleotides agree with TRBD2. The ends lost 8 bases at V and 3 bases at J; junction bases unmatched: 19. This CDR3 comprises 19 residues. Germline V gene data show CDR1 as SEHNR and CDR2 as FQNEAQ (reference sequence). In nucleotides, the CDR3 is TGTGCCAGCGGCACCATTCCCGGGACTAGCGGAGAAGTAACAGATACGCAGTATTTT. Amino acid sequence: CASGTIPGTSGEVTDTQYF.

There are a few counts of this clone. This chain joins TRBV15 and TRBJ1-1, with D unresolved. Germline V gene sequence: CDR1 LNHNV, CDR2 YYDKDF (reference sequence). The length of the CDR3 is 14 residues. Trimming removed 0 bases from V and 1 base from J, with 6 bases in between. CDR3: CATSRDFGNTEAFF. In DNA form, the CDR3 reads TGTGCCACCAGCAGAGATTTCGGGAACACTGAAGCTTTCTTT.

The rearrangement uses TRBV4-1 and TRBJ2-1, with a possible D match to TRBD2 (5 bases). This CDR3 is 13 amino acids long. Deletions cut 1 base from V and 10 bases from J, with 11 bases between. The germline V gene encodes CDR1 MGHRA and CDR2 YSYEKL. The CDR3 loop is CASSQVEAEEQFF. DNA of the CDR3: TGCGCCAGCAGCCAAGTGGAGGCGGAAGAGCAGTTCTTC.

The chain joins TRBV25-1 to TRBJ1-2; D is undetermined. Trimming cost V 2 bases and J 0 bases, with 4 bases left between them. Germline V CDR1 and CDR2: MGHDK, SYGVNS. This CDR3 region has 13 residues. The CDR3, as DNA: TGTGCCAGCAGTGAAGTTACTAACTATGGCTACACCTTC. Translated, it gives CASSEVTNYGYTF.

The chain uses TRBV4-1 and TRBJ2-7, with unresolved D. Germline V CDR1 and CDR2: MGHRA, YSYEKL. This CDR3 has 16 residues. V was clipped by 0 bases and J by 1 base, with 13 bases between them. CDR3: CASSQDFPGSSYEQYF. The CDR3 region has the DNA TGCGCCAGCAGCCAAGATTTTCCAGGTAGTTCCTACGAGCAGTACTTC.

The J gene is TRBJ1-1, the V gene TRBV2; D is ambiguous. The V end lost 7 bases, the J end lost 3 bases, and 15 bases lay between the germline ends. CDR1 is SNHLY and CDR2 is FYNNEI in the germline V gene. This CDR3 is 14 amino acids long. CDR3: CASTSVASYTEAFF. CDR3 in DNA: TGTGCCAGCACTTCTGTGGCCAGTTACACTGAAGCTTTCTTT.

Only one count was recorded for this clone. The chain joins TRBV27 to TRBJ2-7, with 9 positions matching TRBD2. This CDR3 has 16 residues. Germline values: CDR1 MNHEY, CDR2 SMNVEV (reference sequence). The J segment lost 4 bases and the V segment lost 2 bases, leaving 9 bases of the junction unmatched. CDR3 sequence reads: CASSLRREGLRYEQYF. DNA of the CDR3: TGTGCCAGCAGTTTACGGCGGGAGGGCTTAAGGTACGAGCAGTACTTC.

This clone was seen once. V usage is TRBV28 and J usage is TRBJ2-7; 9 bases are a match to TRBD2. The CDR3 totals 14 residues. After removal of 8 bases from V and 3 bases from J, the junction contained 8 bases not matched to a gene. The germline CDR1 and CDR2 sequences are MDHEN and SYDVKM. The CDR3: CASLRTSDYYEQYF. The CDR3, as DNA: TGTGCCAGCCTTAGGACTAGCGATTACTACGAGCAGTACTTC.

This chain joins TRBV4-1 and TRBJ1-2; D is uncertain. Trimming took 0 bases from V and 8 from J, leaving 13 bases between them. Germline V gene data show CDR1 as MGHRA and CDR2 as YSYEKL. The CDR3 is 14 residues long. DNA for the CDR3: TGCGCCAGCAGCCAAGACCCCCTAGTAAGCGGCTACACCTTC. This encodes CASSQDPLVSGYTF.

This clone was counted a few times. The chain combines TRBV27 with TRBJ1-2; D is undetermined. V lost 4 bases, J lost 2 bases, and 11 bases lay in between. Germline V gives CDR1 MNHEY, CDR2 SMNVEV (reference sequence). This CDR3 has 14 residues. CDR3 loop: CASSYGVTNYGYTF. CDR3 DNA sequence: TGTGCCAGCAGTTACGGAGTAACCAACTATGGCTACACCTTC.

The CDR3 loop reads CASSYSEVGGGYTF. Written as DNA, the CDR3 is TGTGCCAGCAGTTACTCGGAGGTGGGCGGCGGCTACACCTTC. This chain uses TRBV6-6 with TRBJ1-2, with D hard to call. This CDR3 contains 14 residues. Trimming stripped 0 bases from V and 8 bases from J, with 13 bases between. Germline CDR1 MNHNY, CDR2 SVGAGI (reference sequence).

This chain connects TRBV4-2 to TRBJ2-5; TRBD1 agrees at 7 bases. The CDR3 is 16 amino acids. V dropped 3 bases and J dropped 3; count of bases not matched to a gene: 10. Germline-derived CDR1 and CDR2 are LGHNA and YNFKEQ. This chain's CDR3 is CASSHPLDRYEETQYF. CDR3 in DNA: TGTGCCAGCAGCCACCCCCTGGACAGGTACGAAGAGACCCAGTACTTC.

J is TRBJ1-2 and V is TRBV6-6, with TRBD1 matching over 7 bases. Germline V gene data show CDR1 as MNHNY and CDR2 as SVGAGI (reference sequence). CDR3 length: 11 residues. The V gene end was trimmed by 5 bases and the J gene end by 14 bases; junction bases not matched to a gene: 8. The CDR3 DNA reads TGTGCCAGCAGTACAGCCGAGGACAGGACCTTC. The encoded protein is CASSTAEDRTF.

This clone has a single count. J is TRBJ2-2 and V is TRBV28, with TRBD2 matching 11 bases. Losses at the gene ends were 6 bases for V and 3 bases for J; bases not matched to a gene: 0. This CDR3 spans 14 amino acids. Germline CDR1 MDHEN, CDR2 SYDVKM. CDR3 in amino acids: CASRLAGDTGELFF. CDR3 nucleotides: TGTGCCAGCAGACTAGCGGGAGACACCGGGGAGCTGTTTTTT.